The 13 T cell receptor beta chains listed next were all sequenced from one sample in a study of T cell changes during pregnancy in multiple sclerosis. TCRdb's copy holds only in-frame clones and misses some; the assay was immunoSEQ multiplex PCR. The table records about 80,000 clones, about 92% of them present only once. The sample here was peripheral blood, taken before pregnancy. The origin of the receptors is a female donor with multiple sclerosis, enrolled in a pregnancy study.

The V call is TRBV29-1, the J call TRBJ2-1; the D is unclear. V was pared by 1 base and J by 0 bases, with 7 bases between. Germline V lookup: CDR1 SQVTM, CDR2 ANQGSEA. The CDR3 has 14 amino acids. CDR3 region: CSVEGWSSYNEQFF. The CDR3 nucleotides read TGCAGCGTTGAAGGTTGGAGCTCCTACAATGAGCAGTTCTTC.

The chain couples TRBV5-6 to TRBJ1-2; TRBD1 agrees at 8 bases. Germline assignment: CDR1 SGHDT and CDR2 YYEEEE. Trimming cost V 2 bases and J 7 bases; bases outside gene matches: 10. The length of the CDR3 is 15 residues. The CDR3 coding sequence is TGTGCCAGCAGCTTTGGTGACAGGGGAATGGGTGGCTACACCTTC. Amino acid sequence: CASSFGDRGMGGYTF.

V and J are TRBV6-5 and TRBJ2-2; 8 bases agree with TRBD1. V was clipped by 2 bases and J by 5 bases; unmatched bases: 4. Germline CDR1 MNHEY, CDR2 SVGAGI. The CDR3 totals 15 residues. The DNA for the CDR3 is TGTGCCAGCAGTTACGGTCAGGGGGCAACCGGGGAGCTGTTTTTT. Its translation is CASSYGQGATGELFF.

The chain couples TRBV19 to TRBJ2-7; weak D call: TRBD1 (5 bases). Germline V gene data show CDR1 as LNHDA and CDR2 as SQIVND (reference sequence). The CDR3 runs 15 residues. The V end lost 5 bases, the J end lost 0 bases, and 14 bases lay between the germline ends. CDR3 nucleotide sequence: TGTGCCAGTAGTCCGGGTCAGGGCCACTCCTACGAGCAGTACTTC. Translating it yields CASSPGQGHSYEQYF.

This clone has just a few counts. The chain uses TRBV7-9 and TRBJ1-4, with D maybe TRBD1 (5 bases). V gave up 3 bases and J gave up 4 bases, with 12 bases separating them. The CDR3 is 15 amino acids. Germline values: CDR1 SEHNR, CDR2 FQNEAQ (reference sequence). CDR3 loop: CASSFAQAVNEKLFF. CDR3 sequence (DNA): TGTGCCAGCAGCTTCGCACAGGCCGTTAATGAAAAACTGTTTTTT.

The V and J genes are TRBV6-6 and TRBJ1-1; no firm D call. The ends were cut back, 7 bases at V and 7 bases at J, with 7 bases in the middle. CDR1 and CDR2 from the germline V gene are MNHNY and SVGAGI (reference sequence). This CDR3 spans 10 amino acids. The chain's CDR3 is CASNEGEAFF. In nucleotides, the CDR3 is TGTGCCAGCAATGAGGGTGAAGCTTTCTTT.

The chain is built from TRBV29-1 and TRBJ1-2; 9 positions match TRBD1. Germline V gives CDR1 SQVTM, CDR2 ANQGSEA. CDR3 length equals 14 residues. Trimming removed 7 bases from V and 3 bases from J; junction bases left unmatched: 9. The CDR3 sequence: CSALRDREDYGYTF. The CDR3 nucleotides are TGCAGCGCACTCCGGGACAGGGAGGACTATGGCTACACCTTC.

The chain couples TRBV6-1 to TRBJ1-5; TRBD1 might be the D (5 bases). In germline, CDR1 is MNHNS, CDR2 SASEGT. With 6 bases removed from V and 6 bases from J, the gap between germline ends came to 12 bases. The CDR3 is 13 amino acids. CDR3 coding DNA: TGTGCCAGCAGGGGGACTTTTGGTCAGCCCCAGCATTTT. It yields the protein CASRGTFGQPQHF.

The chain employs TRBV19 and TRBJ1-2, with D perhaps TRBD1 (6 bases). This CDR3 comprises 14 residues. V lost 4 bases and J lost 0, with 9 bases in between. Germline V gene sequence: CDR1 LNHDA, CDR2 SQIVND (reference sequence). Written as DNA, the CDR3 is TGTGCCAGTAGTAATACAGGGTCTAACTATGGCTACACCTTC. Translating gives CASSNTGSNYGYTF.

The V gene is TRBV2, the J gene TRBJ1-2, with D tentatively TRBD1 (5 bases). Germline CDR1 is SNHLY and CDR2 is FYNNEI. Between the trimmed V and J ends, which lost 8 bases and 5 bases, there was a span of 12 bases. There are 12 residues in the CDR3. The CDR3 coding sequence is TGTGCCAGCTATGGGGCAGAGTATGGCTACACCTTC. Its translation: CASYGAEYGYTF.

The chain employs TRBV5-1 and TRBJ2-1; 13 bases match TRBD2. The CDR3 covers 18 residues. The V gene's germline CDR1 is SGHRS and CDR2 YFSETQ. With V trimmed by 7 bases and J by 2 bases, 12 bases remained unmatched. The CDR3 region is CASGKLAGGPKPYNEQFF. The CDR3, as DNA: TGCGCCAGCGGAAAACTAGCGGGGGGGCCGAAACCCTACAATGAGCAGTTCTTC.

The V and J genes are TRBV14 and TRBJ1-3; possible D gene TRBD1, 5 bases. Germline V gene lookup returns CDR1 SGHDN and CDR2 FVKESK. The CDR3 loop spans 18 amino acids. V gave up 4 bases and J gave up 0 bases, with 19 bases separating them. The CDR3 protein is CASSPSGGPFFSGNTIYF. CDR3 sequence (DNA): TGTGCCAGCAGCCCAAGCGGGGGTCCCTTTTTCTCTGGAAACACCATATATTTT. Full variable domain (rest looked up from reference TRBV14 and TRBJ1-3): EAGVTQFPSHSVIEKGQTVTLRCDPISGHDNLYWYRRVMGKEIKFLLHFVKESKQDESGMPNNRFLAERTGGTYSTLKVQPAELEDSGVYFCASSPSGGPFFSGNTIYFGEGSWLTVV.

The chain has TRBV27 and TRBJ1-5; D may be TRBD1 (6 bases). Between the trimmed V and J ends, which lost 3 bases and 7 bases, there was a span of 10 bases. Germline loops: CDR1 MNHEY, CDR2 SMNVEV (reference sequence). CDR3 size: 13 residues. The CDR3 here is CASSFTQGQPQHF. The DNA for the CDR3 is TGTGCCAGCAGTTTTACACAGGGCCAGCCCCAGCATTTT.